The source of this T cell receptor (beta chain) is a study of response to subunit inactivated influenza vaccine. This CDR3 comprises 17 residues. V shed 4 bases, J shed 7 bases, and the junction held 15 bases outside the gene matches. Per the germline V gene, CDR1 is SGHTA and CDR2 is FQGNSA. A word on this clonotype: Its antigen is as yet unknown.

TCRdb re-called the RT-PCR reads through MiXCR, storing one row per CDR3 protein. This sample has roughly 790,000 distinct CDR3 sequences, with around 20% found just once. Study results and limitations: Each seasonal influenza vaccination recruits few new T cells, the authors suggested.

This sequence joins TRBV7-2 and TRBJ1-2; 10 bases are shared with TRBD1. The sequence derives from a man aged 50 to 59 who received an inactivated influenza vaccine. Sequencing was performed on PBMCs from blood, taken more than 4 days after vaccination. DNA for the CDR3: TGTGCCAGCAGCTCAGGTAGACAGGGGGCAAGATTGTTTGGCTACACCTTC. This sequence encodes CASSSGRQGARLFGYTF. Full variable domain (rest looked up from reference TRBV7-2 and TRBJ1-2): GAGVSQSPSNKVTEKGKDVELRCDPISGHTALYWYRQSLGQGLEFLIYFQGNSAPDKSGLPSDRFSAERTGGSVSTLTIQRTQQEDSAVYLCASSSGRQGARLFGYTFGSGTRLTVV.